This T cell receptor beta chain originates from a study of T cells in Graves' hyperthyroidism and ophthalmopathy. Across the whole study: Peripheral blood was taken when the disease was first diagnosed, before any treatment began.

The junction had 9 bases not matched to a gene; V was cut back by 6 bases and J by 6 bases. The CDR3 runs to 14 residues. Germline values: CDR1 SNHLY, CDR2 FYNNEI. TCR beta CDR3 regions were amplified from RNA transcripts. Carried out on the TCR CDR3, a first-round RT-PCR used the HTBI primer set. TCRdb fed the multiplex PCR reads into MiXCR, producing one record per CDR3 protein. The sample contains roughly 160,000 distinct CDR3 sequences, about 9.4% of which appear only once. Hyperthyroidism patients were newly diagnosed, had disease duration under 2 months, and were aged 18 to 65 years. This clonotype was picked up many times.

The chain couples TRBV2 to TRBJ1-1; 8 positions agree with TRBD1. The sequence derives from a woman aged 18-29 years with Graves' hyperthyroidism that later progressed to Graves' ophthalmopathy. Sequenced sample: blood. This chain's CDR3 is CASRPTGVGSEAFF. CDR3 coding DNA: TGTGCCAGCAGGCCGACAGGGGTTGGGTCTGAAGCTTTCTTT.